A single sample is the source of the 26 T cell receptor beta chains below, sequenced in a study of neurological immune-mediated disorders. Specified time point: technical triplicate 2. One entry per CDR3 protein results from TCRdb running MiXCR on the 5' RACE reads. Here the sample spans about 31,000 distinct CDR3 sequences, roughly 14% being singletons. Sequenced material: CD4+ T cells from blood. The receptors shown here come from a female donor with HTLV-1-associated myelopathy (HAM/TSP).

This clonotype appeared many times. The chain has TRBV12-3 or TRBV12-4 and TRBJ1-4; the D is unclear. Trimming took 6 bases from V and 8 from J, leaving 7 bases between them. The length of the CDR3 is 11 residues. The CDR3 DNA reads TGTGCCAGCAGCGAAGGAGAAAAACTGTTTTTT. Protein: CASSEGEKLFF.

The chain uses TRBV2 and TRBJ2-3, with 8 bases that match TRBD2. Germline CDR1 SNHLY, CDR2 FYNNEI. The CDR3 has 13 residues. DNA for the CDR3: TGTGCGTGTCGCGAGCGGGGGCCAGATACGCAGTATTTT. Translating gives CACRERGPDTQYF.

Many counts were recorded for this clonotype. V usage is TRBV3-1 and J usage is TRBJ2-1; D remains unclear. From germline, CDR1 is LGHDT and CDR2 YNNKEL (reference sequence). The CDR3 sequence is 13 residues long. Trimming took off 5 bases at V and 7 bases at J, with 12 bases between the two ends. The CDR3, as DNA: TGTGCCAGCAGCTACTCAGTGGCTAATGAGCAGTTCTTC. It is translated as CASSYSVANEQFF.

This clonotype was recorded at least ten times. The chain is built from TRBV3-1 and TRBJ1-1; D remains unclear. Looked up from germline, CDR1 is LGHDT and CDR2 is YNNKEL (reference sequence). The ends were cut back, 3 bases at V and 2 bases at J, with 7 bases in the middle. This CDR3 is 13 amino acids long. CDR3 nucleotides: TGTGCCAGCAGCCACGGCGGCAACACTGAAGCTTTCTTT. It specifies CASSHGGNTEAFF.

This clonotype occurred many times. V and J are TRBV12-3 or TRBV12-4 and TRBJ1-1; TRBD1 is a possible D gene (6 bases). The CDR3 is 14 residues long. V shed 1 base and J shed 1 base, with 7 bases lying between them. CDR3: CASSLGTANTEAFF. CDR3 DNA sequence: TGTGCCAGCAGTTTAGGGACAGCGAACACTGAAGCTTTCTTT.

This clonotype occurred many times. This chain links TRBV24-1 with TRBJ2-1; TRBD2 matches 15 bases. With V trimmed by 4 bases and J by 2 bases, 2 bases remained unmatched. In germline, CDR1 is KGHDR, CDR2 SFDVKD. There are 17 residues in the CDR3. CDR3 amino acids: CATSDRTSGGAYNEQFF. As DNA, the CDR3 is TGTGCCACCAGTGACAGGACTAGCGGGGGGGCCTACAATGAGCAGTTCTTC.

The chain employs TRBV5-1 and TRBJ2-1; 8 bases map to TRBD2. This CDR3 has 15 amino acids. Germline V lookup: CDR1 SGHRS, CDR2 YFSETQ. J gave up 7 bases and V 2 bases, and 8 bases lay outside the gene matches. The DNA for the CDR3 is TGCGCCAGCAGCTTATTAGCGGGGCAAGGTAATGAGCAGTTCTTC. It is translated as CASSLLAGQGNEQFF.

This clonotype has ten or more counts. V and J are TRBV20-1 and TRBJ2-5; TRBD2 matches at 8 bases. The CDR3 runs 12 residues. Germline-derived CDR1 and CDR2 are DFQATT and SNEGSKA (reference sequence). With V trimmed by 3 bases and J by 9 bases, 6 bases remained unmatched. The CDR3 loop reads CSASPSGGSQYF. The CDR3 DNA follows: TGCAGTGCTAGTCCCAGCGGGGGATCCCAGTACTTC.

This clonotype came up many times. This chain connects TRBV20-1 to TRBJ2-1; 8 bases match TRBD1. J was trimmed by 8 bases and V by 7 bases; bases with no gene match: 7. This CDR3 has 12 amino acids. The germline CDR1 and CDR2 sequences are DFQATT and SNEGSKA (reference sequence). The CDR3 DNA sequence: TGCAGTGGGCGGGACAGGAGATATGAGCAGTTCTTC. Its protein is CSGRDRRYEQFF.

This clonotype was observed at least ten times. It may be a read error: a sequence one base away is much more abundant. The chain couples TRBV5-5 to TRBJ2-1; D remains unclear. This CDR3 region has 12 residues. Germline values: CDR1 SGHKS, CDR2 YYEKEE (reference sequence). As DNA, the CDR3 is TGTACCAGCAGCTTGGCCCAGCTTGAGCAGTTCTTC. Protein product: CTSSLAQLEQFF.

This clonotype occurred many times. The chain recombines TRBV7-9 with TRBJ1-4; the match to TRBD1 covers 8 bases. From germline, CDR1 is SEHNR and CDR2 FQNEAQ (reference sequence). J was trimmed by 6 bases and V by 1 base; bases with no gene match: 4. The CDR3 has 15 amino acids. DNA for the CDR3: TGTGCCAGCAGCTTAGGCAGGGGGCTGGATGAAAAACTGTTTTTT. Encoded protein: CASSLGRGLDEKLFF.

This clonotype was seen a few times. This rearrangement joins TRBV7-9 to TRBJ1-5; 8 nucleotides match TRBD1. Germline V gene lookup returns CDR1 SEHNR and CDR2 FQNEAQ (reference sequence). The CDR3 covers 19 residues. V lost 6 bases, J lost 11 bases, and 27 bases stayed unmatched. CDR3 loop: CASRPTQGGDRWSWETQHF. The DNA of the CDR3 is TGTGCCAGCAGACCAACCCAAGGGGGGGACAGGTGGTCCTGGGAGACCCAGCATTTT.

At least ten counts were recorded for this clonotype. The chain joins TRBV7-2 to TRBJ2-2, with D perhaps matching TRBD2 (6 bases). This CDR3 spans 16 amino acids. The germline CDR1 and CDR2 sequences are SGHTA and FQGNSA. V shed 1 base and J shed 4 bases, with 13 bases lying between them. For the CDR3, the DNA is TGTGCCAGCAGCTTAGATGGAGGGGCCCGCACCGGGGAGCTGTTTTTT. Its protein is CASSLDGGARTGELFF.

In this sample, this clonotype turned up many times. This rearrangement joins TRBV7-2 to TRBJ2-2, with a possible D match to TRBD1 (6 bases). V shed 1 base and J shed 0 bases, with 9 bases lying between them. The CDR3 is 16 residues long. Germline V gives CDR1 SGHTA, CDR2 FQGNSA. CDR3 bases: TGTGCCAGCAGCTTAGGGGGGCTTGCGAACACCGGGGAGCTGTTTTTT. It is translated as CASSLGGLANTGELFF.

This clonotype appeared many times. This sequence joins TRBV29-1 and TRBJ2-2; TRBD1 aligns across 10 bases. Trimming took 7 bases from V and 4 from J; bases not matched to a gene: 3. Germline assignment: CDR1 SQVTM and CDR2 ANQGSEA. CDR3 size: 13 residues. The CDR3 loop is CSARTGGTGELFF. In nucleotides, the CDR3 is TGCAGCGCCCGGACAGGGGGCACCGGGGAGCTGTTTTTT.

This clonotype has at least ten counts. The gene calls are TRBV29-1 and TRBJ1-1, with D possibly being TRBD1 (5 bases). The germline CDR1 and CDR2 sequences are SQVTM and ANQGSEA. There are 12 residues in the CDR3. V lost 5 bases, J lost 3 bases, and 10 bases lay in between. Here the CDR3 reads CSVSAGYTEAFF. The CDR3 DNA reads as TGCAGCGTTTCCGCAGGGTACACTGAAGCTTTCTTT.

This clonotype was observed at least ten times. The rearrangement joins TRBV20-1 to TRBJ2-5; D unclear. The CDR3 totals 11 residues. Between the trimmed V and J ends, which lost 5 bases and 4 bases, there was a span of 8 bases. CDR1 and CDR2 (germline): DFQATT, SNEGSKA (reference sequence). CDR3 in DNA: TGCAGTGCTCCTTCAAGAGAGACCCAGTACTTC. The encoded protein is CSAPSRETQYF.

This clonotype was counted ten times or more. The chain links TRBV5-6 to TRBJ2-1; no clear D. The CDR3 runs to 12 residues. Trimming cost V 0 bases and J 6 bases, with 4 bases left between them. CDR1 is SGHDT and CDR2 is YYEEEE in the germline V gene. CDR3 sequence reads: CASSLERNEQFF. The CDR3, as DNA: TGTGCCAGCAGCTTGGAGCGCAATGAGCAGTTCTTC. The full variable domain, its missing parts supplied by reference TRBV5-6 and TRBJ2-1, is DAGVTQSPTHLIKTRGQQVTLRCSPKSGHDTVSWYQQALGQGPQFIFQYYEEEERQRGNFPDRFSGHQFPNYSSELNVNALLLGDSALYLCASSLERNEQFFGPGTRLTVL.

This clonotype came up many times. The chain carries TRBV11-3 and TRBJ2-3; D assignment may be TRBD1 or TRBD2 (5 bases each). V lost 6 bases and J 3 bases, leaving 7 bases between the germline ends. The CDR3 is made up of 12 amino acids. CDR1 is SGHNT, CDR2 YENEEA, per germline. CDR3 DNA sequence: TGTGCCAGCAGAGAGGGGACAGATACGCAGTATTTT. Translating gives CASREGTDTQYF.

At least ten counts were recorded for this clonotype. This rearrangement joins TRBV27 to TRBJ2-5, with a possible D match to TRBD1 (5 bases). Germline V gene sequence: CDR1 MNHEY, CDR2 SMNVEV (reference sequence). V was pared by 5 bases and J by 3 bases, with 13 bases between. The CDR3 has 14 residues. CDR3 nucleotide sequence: TGTGCCAGCAGTGGCCAGGGTCGCGAAGAGACCCAGTACTTC. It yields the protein CASSGQGREETQYF.

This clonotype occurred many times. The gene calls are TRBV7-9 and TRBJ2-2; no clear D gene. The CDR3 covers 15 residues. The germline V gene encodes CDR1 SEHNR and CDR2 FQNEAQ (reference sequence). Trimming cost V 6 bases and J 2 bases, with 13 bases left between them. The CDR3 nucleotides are TGTGCCAGCAGTCCCTGGCTATACAACACCGGGGAGCTGTTTTTT. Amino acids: CASSPWLYNTGELFF.

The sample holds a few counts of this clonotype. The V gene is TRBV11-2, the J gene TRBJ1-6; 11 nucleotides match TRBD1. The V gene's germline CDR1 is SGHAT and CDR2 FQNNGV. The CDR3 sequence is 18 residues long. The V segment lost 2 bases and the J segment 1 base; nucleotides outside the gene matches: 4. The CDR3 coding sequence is TGTGCCAGCAGCTTAAGGACAGGGGGCAGTTCCTATAATTCACCCCTCCACTTT. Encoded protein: CASSLRTGGSSYNSPLHF. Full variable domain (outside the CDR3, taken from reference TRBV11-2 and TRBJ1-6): EAGVAQSPRYKIIEKRQSVAFWCNPISGHATLYWYQQILGQGPKLLIQFQNNGVVDDSQLPKDRFSAERLKGVDSTLKIQPAKLEDSAVYLCASSLRTGGSSYNSPLHFGNGTRLTVT.

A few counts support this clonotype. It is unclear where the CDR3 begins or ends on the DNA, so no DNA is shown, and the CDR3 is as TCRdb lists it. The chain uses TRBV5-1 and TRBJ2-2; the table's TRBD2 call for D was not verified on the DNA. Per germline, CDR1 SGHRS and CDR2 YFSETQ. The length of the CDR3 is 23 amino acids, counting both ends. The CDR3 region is CASSFYICSATTSGRTNTGELFF.

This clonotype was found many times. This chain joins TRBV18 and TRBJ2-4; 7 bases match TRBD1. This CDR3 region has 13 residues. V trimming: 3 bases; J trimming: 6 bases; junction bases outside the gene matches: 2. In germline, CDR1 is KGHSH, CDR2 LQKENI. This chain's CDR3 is CASSPAGGNIQYF. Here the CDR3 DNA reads TGTGCCAGCTCACCGGCAGGGGGAAACATTCAGTACTTC.

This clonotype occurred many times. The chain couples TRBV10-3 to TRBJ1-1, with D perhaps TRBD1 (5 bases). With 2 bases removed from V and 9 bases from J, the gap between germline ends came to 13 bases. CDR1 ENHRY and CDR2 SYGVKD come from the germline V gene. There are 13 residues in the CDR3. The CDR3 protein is CAISESQGEQAFF. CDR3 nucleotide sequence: TGTGCCATCAGTGAGAGCCAGGGAGAACAAGCTTTCTTT.

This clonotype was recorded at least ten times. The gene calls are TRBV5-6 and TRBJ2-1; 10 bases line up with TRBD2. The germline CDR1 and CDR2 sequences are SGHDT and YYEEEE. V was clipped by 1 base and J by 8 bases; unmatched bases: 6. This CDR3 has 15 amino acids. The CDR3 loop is CASSLIAGGGDEQFF. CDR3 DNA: TGTGCCAGCAGCTTGATAGCGGGAGGTGGCGATGAGCAGTTCTTC.